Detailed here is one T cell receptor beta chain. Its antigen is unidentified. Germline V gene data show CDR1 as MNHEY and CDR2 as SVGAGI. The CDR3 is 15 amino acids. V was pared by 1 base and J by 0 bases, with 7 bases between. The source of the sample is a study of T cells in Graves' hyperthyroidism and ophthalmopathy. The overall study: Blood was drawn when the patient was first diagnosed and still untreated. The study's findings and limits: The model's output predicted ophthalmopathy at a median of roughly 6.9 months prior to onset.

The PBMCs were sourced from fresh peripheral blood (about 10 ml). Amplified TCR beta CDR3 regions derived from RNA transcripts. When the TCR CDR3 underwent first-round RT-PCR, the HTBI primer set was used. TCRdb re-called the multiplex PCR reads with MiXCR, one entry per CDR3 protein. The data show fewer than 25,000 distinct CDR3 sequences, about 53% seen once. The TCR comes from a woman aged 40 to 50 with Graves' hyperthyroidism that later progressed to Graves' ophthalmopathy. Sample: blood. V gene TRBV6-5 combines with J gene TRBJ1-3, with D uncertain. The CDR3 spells CASSYFANSGNTIYF. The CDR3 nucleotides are TGTGCCAGCAGTTACTTTGCCAACTCTGGAAACACCATATATTTT.